This is a list of T cell receptor beta chains from one sample in a study of vaccination and CD4 T cells after COVID-19. TCRdb re-derived calls from the PCR reads in MiXCR, one entry per CDR3 protein. The table has approximately 9,600 distinct CDR3 sequences, less than 45% seen once. The antigens of these receptors remain unknown. The sequencing input was CD4+ T cells from blood, cultured in vitro. The receptors here all came from a human donor in good health. CDR3s include the opening cysteine and the closing phenylalanine or tryptophan. Fields, in order: J gene, D gene, V gene, clone size, CDR3 length, CDR3 DNA, CDR3 protein. A D gene is named only where the DNA matches it firmly. A clone size is listed for some rows: how often the clone was seen (once, few, many), or a class if it is expanded.

J gene: TRBJ1-6
D gene: .
V gene: TRBV7-9
clone size: .
CDR3 length: 15
CDR3 DNA: TGTGCCAGCAGCTTAGCCGCGGGGGCCTTTTCACCCCTCCACTTT
CDR3 protein: CASSLAAGAFSPLHF

J gene: TRBJ1-5
D gene: .
V gene: TRBV6-1
clone size: few
CDR3 length: 17
CDR3 DNA: TGTGCCAGCCTTGCTGGGGGTCGCCTCAATAGCAATCAGCCCCAGCATTTT
CDR3 protein: CASLAGGRLNSNQPQHF

J gene: TRBJ2-7
D gene: .
V gene: TRBV20-1
clone size: few
CDR3 length: 15
CDR3 DNA: TGCAGTGCTCCCGGGACAAGAGGGGGAGATTACGAGCAGTACTTC
CDR3 protein: CSAPGTRGGDYEQYF

J gene: TRBJ1-5
D gene: TRBD1
V gene: TRBV7-8
clone size: .
CDR3 length: 14
CDR3 DNA: TGTGCCAGCAGCTTAGAACAGGGGGCGAAGCCCCAGCATTTT
CDR3 protein: CASSLEQGAKPQHF

J gene: TRBJ1-3
D gene: .
V gene: TRBV28
clone size: .
CDR3 length: 14
CDR3 DNA: TGTGCCAGCAGTGCCGCCGGCTCTGGAAACACCATATATTTT
CDR3 protein: CASSAAGSGNTIYF

J gene: TRBJ1-6
D gene: TRBD1
V gene: TRBV9
clone size: .
CDR3 length: 15
CDR3 DNA: TGTGCCAGCAGCACGACGACAGGGGATAATTCACCCCTCCACTTT
CDR3 protein: CASSTTTGDNSPLHF

J gene: TRBJ2-5
D gene: .
V gene: TRBV9
clone size: .
CDR3 length: 14
CDR3 DNA: TGTGCCAGCAGCGTAGGGGTGCAGCAAGAGACCCAGTACTTC
CDR3 protein: CASSVGVQQETQYF

J gene: TRBJ1-1
D gene: .
V gene: TRBV4-1
clone size: .
CDR3 length: 18
CDR3 DNA: TGCGCCAGCAGCCATGTAGCACCCCTCCGAGCAACGAACACTGAAGCTTTCTTT
CDR3 protein: CASSHVAPLRATNTEAFF

J gene: TRBJ2-2
D gene: .
V gene: TRBV28
clone size: .
CDR3 length: 14
CDR3 DNA: TGTGCCAGCCAGAAACAGCACCTCACCGGGGAGCTGTTTTTT
CDR3 protein: CASQKQHLTGELFF

J gene: TRBJ1-5
D gene: .
V gene: TRBV5-8
clone size: .
CDR3 length: 15
CDR3 DNA: TGTGCCAGCAGCTCTACAGGGAGGAGCAATCAGCCCCAGCATTTT
CDR3 protein: CASSSTGRSNQPQHF

J gene: TRBJ1-1
D gene: .
V gene: TRBV5-8
clone size: few
CDR3 length: 15
CDR3 DNA: TGTGCCAGCAGCCATGGGCTGCATTTGAACACTGAAGCTTTCTTT
CDR3 protein: CASSHGLHLNTEAFF

J gene: TRBJ2-7
D gene: TRBD2
V gene: TRBV20-1
clone size: .
CDR3 length: 14
CDR3 DNA: TGCAGTGCTAGAATAGCGGGAGCTCCCTTCGAGCAGTACTTC
CDR3 protein: CSARIAGAPFEQYF

J gene: TRBJ2-5
D gene: TRBD2
V gene: TRBV7-3
clone size: .
CDR3 length: 19
CDR3 DNA: TGTGCCAGCAGCTCCGGACTAGCGGGAGGCTTGTTGGGGAGAGAGACCCAGTACTTC
CDR3 protein: CASSSGLAGGLLGRETQYF

J gene: TRBJ2-5
D gene: .
V gene: TRBV28
clone size: .
CDR3 length: 16
CDR3 DNA: TGTGCCAGCAGTTTAACCCAGGACAGTCCAAGAGGGACCCAGTACTTC
CDR3 protein: CASSLTQDSPRGTQYF

J gene: TRBJ2-1
D gene: TRBD1
V gene: TRBV6-1
clone size: .
CDR3 length: 14
CDR3 DNA: TGTGCCAGCACCCGGGACAGGGGGTTCAATGAGCAGTTCTTC
CDR3 protein: CASTRDRGFNEQFF

J gene: TRBJ2-6
D gene: .
V gene: TRBV6-2/TRBV6-3
clone size: .
CDR3 length: 17
CDR3 DNA: TGTGCCAGCAGTTATTACCCTCTAGGCTCTGGGGCCAACGTCCTGACTTTC
CDR3 protein: CASSYYPLGSGANVLTF

J gene: TRBJ2-7
D gene: TRBD2
V gene: TRBV7-2
clone size: .
CDR3 length: 13
CDR3 DNA: TGTGCCAGCAGCCCCCTGGGGGGGTGGGAGCAGTACTTC
CDR3 protein: CASSPLGGWEQYF

J gene: TRBJ1-1
D gene: TRBD1
V gene: TRBV2
clone size: .
CDR3 length: 13
CDR3 DNA: TGTGCCAGCGGCACAGGGGAGAACACTGAAGCTTTCTTT
CDR3 protein: CASGTGENTEAFF

J gene: TRBJ1-2
D gene: .
V gene: TRBV20-1
clone size: few
CDR3 length: 14
CDR3 DNA: TGCAGTGCTAGAGAGACAGGCGCTAACTATGGCTACACCTTC
CDR3 protein: CSARETGANYGYTF

J gene: TRBJ1-5
D gene: TRBD1
V gene: TRBV5-1
clone size: .
CDR3 length: 14
CDR3 DNA: TGCGCCAGCAGCTTGGGGGACAGAAATCAGCCCCAGCATTTT
CDR3 protein: CASSLGDRNQPQHF

J gene: TRBJ1-2
D gene: TRBD1
V gene: TRBV2
clone size: .
CDR3 length: 12
CDR3 DNA: TGTGCCAGCAGATGGACAGGGGAAGGCTACACCTTC
CDR3 protein: CASRWTGEGYTF

J gene: TRBJ2-1
D gene: TRBD1
V gene: TRBV7-2
clone size: .
CDR3 length: 15
CDR3 DNA: TGTGCCAGCAGCTTAGTGGGACAGAGATACAATGAGCAGTTCTTC
CDR3 protein: CASSLVGQRYNEQFF

J gene: TRBJ1-1
D gene: .
V gene: TRBV28
clone size: .
CDR3 length: 13
CDR3 DNA: TGTGCCAGCACCCGCCGCAGGGGCACTGAAGCTTTCTTT
CDR3 protein: CASTRRRGTEAFF

J gene: TRBJ2-2
D gene: .
V gene: TRBV24-1
clone size: .
CDR3 length: 15
CDR3 DNA: TGTGCCACCAGTGATCCCACAGGGTTGGTCGGGGAGCTGTTTTTT
CDR3 protein: CATSDPTGLVGELFF

J gene: TRBJ1-5
D gene: .
V gene: TRBV20-1
clone size: few
CDR3 length: 14
CDR3 DNA: TGCAGTGCTAGAGATCGAGTTCATTCTCAGCCCCAGCATTTT
CDR3 protein: CSARDRVHSQPQHF

J gene: TRBJ2-7
D gene: .
V gene: TRBV6-5
clone size: .
CDR3 length: 14
CDR3 DNA: TGTGCCAGCAGTTACACGACCCCCGCAGGGGAGCAGTACTTC
CDR3 protein: CASSYTTPAGEQYF

J gene: TRBJ2-2
D gene: TRBD2
V gene: TRBV20-1
clone size: .
CDR3 length: 14
CDR3 DNA: TGCAGTGCCAAAGGACCAGCGGGAGCCGGGGAGCTGTTTTTT
CDR3 protein: CSAKGPAGAGELFF

J gene: TRBJ2-5
D gene: .
V gene: TRBV7-8
clone size: few
CDR3 length: 12
CDR3 DNA: TGTGCCAGCAGCTTGGAGTGGGAGACCCAGTACTTC
CDR3 protein: CASSLEWETQYF

J gene: TRBJ2-3
D gene: .
V gene: TRBV12-3/TRBV12-4
clone size: .
CDR3 length: 16
CDR3 DNA: TGTGCCAGCAACTTGGCCGGGACATTACGCACAGATACGCAGTATTTT
CDR3 protein: CASNLAGTLRTDTQYF

J gene: TRBJ1-2
D gene: .
V gene: TRBV19
clone size: few
CDR3 length: 13
CDR3 DNA: TGTGCCAGTAGTCCACAGGGAGGCTATGGCTACACCTTC
CDR3 protein: CASSPQGGYGYTF

J gene: TRBJ2-5
D gene: .
V gene: TRBV10-3
clone size: few
CDR3 length: 12
CDR3 DNA: TGTGCCATCAGTGAAGAACGGGAGACCCAGTACTTC
CDR3 protein: CAISEERETQYF

J gene: TRBJ2-3
D gene: .
V gene: TRBV7-3
clone size: .
CDR3 length: 15
CDR3 DNA: TGTGCCAGCAGGGGGATGAGTTGGAGCACAGATACGCAGTATTTT
CDR3 protein: CASRGMSWSTDTQYF

J gene: TRBJ2-5
D gene: .
V gene: TRBV7-6
clone size: few
CDR3 length: 14
CDR3 DNA: TGTGCCAGCAGCTTACCTGGACAGATGGGGACCCAGTACTTC
CDR3 protein: CASSLPGQMGTQYF

J gene: TRBJ2-3
D gene: TRBD2
V gene: TRBV24-1
clone size: .
CDR3 length: 17
CDR3 DNA: TGTGCCACCAGTGATTTCTGGGCTAGCGGAGGCACAGATACGCAGTATTTT
CDR3 protein: CATSDFWASGGTDTQYF

J gene: TRBJ1-1
D gene: TRBD1
V gene: TRBV27
clone size: .
CDR3 length: 15
CDR3 DNA: TGTGCCAGCAGTCCTCACAGGGGGCTTAGGACTGAAGCTTTCTTT
CDR3 protein: CASSPHRGLRTEAFF

J gene: TRBJ1-5
D gene: .
V gene: TRBV6-2/TRBV6-3
clone size: .
CDR3 length: 14
CDR3 DNA: TGTGCCGGAGGGGGGACGAATAGCAATCAGCCCCAGCATTTT
CDR3 protein: CAGGGTNSNQPQHF

J gene: TRBJ2-2
D gene: TRBD2
V gene: TRBV9
clone size: .
CDR3 length: 17
CDR3 DNA: TGTGCCAGCAGCGCAGTGAGGACGGGAGGGGGAACCGGGGAGCTGTTTTTT
CDR3 protein: CASSAVRTGGGTGELFF

J gene: TRBJ2-5
D gene: .
V gene: TRBV6-2/TRBV6-3
clone size: .
CDR3 length: 14
CDR3 DNA: TGTGCCAGCAGTTTGTCGGGGGCCCCAGAGACCCAGTACTTC
CDR3 protein: CASSLSGAPETQYF

J gene: TRBJ2-5
D gene: TRBD2
V gene: TRBV28
clone size: .
CDR3 length: 15
CDR3 DNA: TGTGCCAGCAGTTTATTAGCGGGAGAGCAAGAGACCCAGTACTTC
CDR3 protein: CASSLLAGEQETQYF

J gene: TRBJ2-5
D gene: TRBD1
V gene: TRBV6-2/TRBV6-3
clone size: .
CDR3 length: 14
CDR3 DNA: TGTGCCAGCAATTCGGGGAACAGGGGCGAGACCCAGTACTTC
CDR3 protein: CASNSGNRGETQYF

J gene: TRBJ1-2
D gene: .
V gene: TRBV7-2
clone size: few
CDR3 length: 14
CDR3 DNA: TGTGCCAGCAGCTTAGATGGGGCCAGCTATGGCTACACCTTC
CDR3 protein: CASSLDGASYGYTF

J gene: TRBJ2-2
D gene: .
V gene: TRBV9
clone size: .
CDR3 length: 16
CDR3 DNA: TGTGCCAGCAGCGTAGTAATGGGCGGACCGGCCGGGGAGCTGTTTTTT
CDR3 protein: CASSVVMGGPAGELFF

J gene: TRBJ1-1
D gene: .
V gene: TRBV7-3
clone size: .
CDR3 length: 13
CDR3 DNA: TGTGCCAGCAGCCTCGGAGCGAACACTGAAGCTTTCTTT
CDR3 protein: CASSLGANTEAFF

J gene: TRBJ1-5
D gene: .
V gene: TRBV18
clone size: .
CDR3 length: 13
CDR3 DNA: TGTGCCAGCTCGCAAGACCAAGAACAGCCCCAGCATTTT
CDR3 protein: CASSQDQEQPQHF

J gene: TRBJ1-2
D gene: TRBD1
V gene: TRBV7-9
clone size: .
CDR3 length: 17
CDR3 DNA: TGTGCCAGCAGCCTCGCCCATCTCGGGACAGGGCGATATGGCTACACCTTC
CDR3 protein: CASSLAHLGTGRYGYTF

J gene: TRBJ1-5
D gene: .
V gene: TRBV2
clone size: few
CDR3 length: 14
CDR3 DNA: TGTGCCAGCAGTGAGTCAGGACCCAATCAGCCCCAGCATTTT
CDR3 protein: CASSESGPNQPQHF

J gene: TRBJ2-3
D gene: .
V gene: TRBV28
clone size: .
CDR3 length: 18
CDR3 DNA: TGTGCCACATCTGGAGGGGGGACACGTTCTTATAGCACAGATACGCAGTATTTT
CDR3 protein: CATSGGGTRSYSTDTQYF

J gene: TRBJ2-1
D gene: .
V gene: TRBV7-6
clone size: .
CDR3 length: 12
CDR3 DNA: TGTGCCAGCAGCGCCTCGAGGACTGAGCAGTTCTTC
CDR3 protein: CASSASRTEQFF

J gene: TRBJ2-1
D gene: .
V gene: TRBV7-2
clone size: .
CDR3 length: 16
CDR3 DNA: TGTGCCAGCAGCTCCATGCAAGTGGCAGGCATAAATGAGCAGTTCTTC
CDR3 protein: CASSSMQVAGINEQFF

J gene: TRBJ1-1
D gene: .
V gene: TRBV6-2/TRBV6-3
clone size: .
CDR3 length: 16
CDR3 DNA: TGTGCCAGCAGTTTCCGACCATTGACAAAGAACACTGAAGCTTTCTTT
CDR3 protein: CASSFRPLTKNTEAFF

J gene: TRBJ1-2
D gene: TRBD1
V gene: TRBV6-1
clone size: few
CDR3 length: 15
CDR3 DNA: TGTGCCAGCAGTCCGACAGGGTCTGAGCTCTATGGCTACACCTTC
CDR3 protein: CASSPTGSELYGYTF

J gene: TRBJ1-2
D gene: TRBD1
V gene: TRBV20-1
clone size: .
CDR3 length: 13
CDR3 DNA: TGCAGTGCTAGAGGACAGGGGGCGGATGGCTACACCTTC
CDR3 protein: CSARGQGADGYTF

J gene: TRBJ1-1
D gene: TRBD1
V gene: TRBV19
clone size: .
CDR3 length: 16
CDR3 DNA: TGTGCCAGTAGATCACAGGGGGTCGGTATGAACACTGAAGCTTTCTTT
CDR3 protein: CASRSQGVGMNTEAFF

J gene: TRBJ2-1
D gene: TRBD2
V gene: TRBV19
clone size: .
CDR3 length: 16
CDR3 DNA: TGTGCCAGTAGTACTCCCAGACTAGCGTCCTACAATGAGCAGTTCTTC
CDR3 protein: CASSTPRLASYNEQFF

J gene: TRBJ1-5
D gene: .
V gene: TRBV28
clone size: .
CDR3 length: 13
CDR3 DNA: TGTGCCAGCGGACTCGGAACGATTCAGCCCCAGCATTTT
CDR3 protein: CASGLGTIQPQHF